These 4 T cell receptor beta chains came from one sample sequenced in a study of blood T cell repertoires in COVID-19. Generated by immunoSEQ multiplex PCR, the TCRdb table keeps only in-frame clones and is missing some. Of about 34,000 clones listed, around 77% are singletons. Input material: peripheral blood. Receptor source: a human donor in a cohort sampled during active COVID-19.

Note on this clone: Other DNA sequences in this sample translate to the same CDR3. The rearrangement links TRBV12-3 or TRBV12-4 to TRBJ2-5; D remains ambiguous. CDR3 length equals 13 residues. The V gene lost 2 bases and the J gene lost 1 base, with 5 bases spanning the gap. The CDR3 nucleotides are TGTGCCAGCAGTTTATTCAGCCAAGAGACCCAGTACTTC. The encoded protein is CASSLFSQETQYF.

The chain combines TRBV4-1 with TRBJ2-7; TRBD1 matches 7 bases. In germline, CDR1 is MGHRA, CDR2 YSYEKL. The CDR3 spans 15 residues. J lost 7 bases, V lost 1 base, and 10 bases had no gene match. The CDR3 loop reads CASSQVTGVSWEQYF. The CDR3 bases are TGCGCCAGCAGCCAAGTAACAGGGGTTTCGTGGGAGCAGTACTTC.

V and J are TRBV18 and TRBJ2-3; no reliable D call. The CDR3 extends over 13 amino acids. Germline V gene sequence: CDR1 KGHSH, CDR2 LQKENI. V lost 4 bases to trimming and J lost 5 bases, with 10 bases between them. CDR3 nucleotide sequence: TGTGCCAGCTCACGGGCCCTCGGAGATACGCAGTATTTT. This gives the protein CASSRALGDTQYF. The whole variable domain, remainder taken from reference TRBV18 and TRBJ2-3, is NAGVMQNPRHLVRRRGQEARLRCSPMKGHSHVYWYRQLPEEGLKFMVYLQKENIIDESGMPKERFSAEFPKEGPSILRIQQVVRGDSAAYFCASSRALGDTQYFGPGTRLTVL.

The chain joins TRBV7-2 to TRBJ2-7, with 10 bases aligning to TRBD2. The CDR3 totals 15 residues. With 5 bases clipped from V and 1 base from J, the junction kept 5 bases outside the gene matches. Germline V gives CDR1 SGHTA, CDR2 FQGNSA. This chain's CDR3 is CASSPWTSGSYEQYF. Written as DNA, the CDR3 is TGTGCCAGCAGCCCTTGGACTAGCGGTTCCTACGAGCAGTACTTC.